A single sample is the source of the 29 T cell receptor beta chains below, sequenced in a study of control samples from healthy donors and cancer patients. Here immunoSEQ multiplex PCR was the method, and the copy in TCRdb shows in-frame clones only, minus some. This table has 100,000 to 150,000 clones, approximately 84% appearing once. Sequencing was performed on blood. The receptors stem from a man between 18 and 29 years old in good health.

V and J are TRBV7-2 and TRBJ1-1; the D gene is possibly TRBD1 (6 bases). The germline gives CDR1 SGHTA, CDR2 FQGNSA. The CDR3 loop spans 15 amino acids. The V end was cut by 4 bases, the J end by 1 base, with 13 bases between. For the CDR3, the DNA is TGTGCCAGCAGCTACTCGGGACACCAGAACACTGAAGCTTTCTTT. Translation gives CASSYSGHQNTEAFF.

As to this clone: A read error may account for a junction end that differs from germline. The rearrangement uses TRBV27 and TRBJ2-3, with D possibly being TRBD1 or TRBD2 (5 bases each). The CDR3 sequence is 12 residues long. The germline V gene encodes CDR1 MNHEY and CDR2 SMNVEV (reference sequence). The CDR3 DNA reads as TGTGCCAGCAAGGGGAGCACGGATACGCAGTATTTT. It encodes CASKGSTDTQYF.

This clone was observed a handful of times. The chain employs TRBV10-2 and TRBJ2-3, with 8 bases aligning to TRBD1. This CDR3 is 15 amino acids long. V trimming: 8 bases; J trimming: 3 bases; junction bases outside the gene matches: 10. Germline CDR1 and CDR2: WSHSY and SAAADI. As DNA, the CDR3 is TGCGCCAGCTCACTGGCAGGGGGCAGTACAGATACGCAGTATTTT. It specifies CASSLAGGSTDTQYF.

This clone was found a few times. The chain employs TRBV18 and TRBJ1-4, with 11 bases lining up with TRBD1. V shed 6 bases and J 6 bases; nucleotides not matched to a gene: 9. The germline gives CDR1 KGHSH, CDR2 LQKENI. The CDR3 is 16 amino acids. CDR3 nucleotides: TGTGCCAGCTCGGACACCTGGGACAGGGGGTATGAAAAACTGTTTTTT. Translation: CASSDTWDRGYEKLFF.

The rearrangement joins TRBV29-1 to TRBJ2-7; 7 nucleotides agree with TRBD1. In germline, CDR1 is SQVTM, CDR2 ANQGSEA. The CDR3 covers 12 residues. The trim removed 4 bases at V and 8 bases at J, leaving 8 bases unmatched. DNA of the CDR3: TGCAGCGTTGGTGGACAGGCTAATCAGCAGTACTTC. Protein sequence: CSVGGQANQQYF.

The J gene is TRBJ2-7, the V gene TRBV7-8, with D possibly being TRBD2 (6 bases). CDR1 and CDR2 (germline): SGHVS, FQNEAQ. The CDR3 spans 16 residues. Trimming removed 1 base at V and 3 bases at J, with 16 bases between. The CDR3 bases are TGTGCCAGCAGCTTAGAAGGGCTAGCGAGTATCTACGAGCAGTACTTC. It translates to CASSLEGLASIYEQYF.

This chain uses TRBV10-3 with TRBJ1-2; 10 positions match TRBD1. This CDR3 has 14 residues. Trimming removed 6 bases from V and 4 bases from J; junction bases left unmatched: 5. Germline CDR1 and CDR2: ENHRY and SYGVKD. Written as DNA, the CDR3 is TGTGCCATCAGAACCGGGACAGGGGCCTATGGCTACACCTTC. Its translation: CAIRTGTGAYGYTF.

V usage is TRBV9 and J usage is TRBJ2-2, with TRBD2 identical over 8 bases. CDR3 length: 15 residues. Trimming cost V 3 bases and J 4 bases; bases outside gene matches: 5. The germline V gene encodes CDR1 SGDLS and CDR2 YYNGEE. The CDR3 DNA follows: TGTGCCAGCAGCGATGGACTAGCAGGCACCGGGGAGCTGTTTTTT. Its protein product is CASSDGLAGTGELFF.

The chain employs TRBV5-1 and TRBJ2-7, with 7 bases matching TRBD2. Germline V gene sequence: CDR1 SGHRS, CDR2 YFSETQ. CDR3 size: 16 residues. The trim removed 4 bases at V and 5 bases at J, leaving 15 bases unmatched. The CDR3 here is CASSPARGGPKDEQYF. CDR3 bases: TGCGCCAGCAGCCCTGCTCGGGGAGGGCCCAAGGACGAGCAGTACTTC.

The genes are TRBV7-2 and TRBJ2-3; D is possibly TRBD1 (7 bases). Germline assignment: CDR1 SGHTA and CDR2 FQGNSA. The CDR3 spans 15 residues. V was shortened by 5 bases and J by 4 bases, with 16 bases between the two germline ends. DNA of the CDR3: TGTGCCAGCAGCGGAAGGGGGCGGGACGCAGATACGCAGTATTTT. This codes for CASSGRGRDADTQYF.

This clone showed up just once. The chain uses TRBV3-1 (or the pseudogene TRBV3-2) and TRBJ1-5; D ambiguous. The CDR3 is made up of 12 amino acids. Germline lookup yields CDR1 LGHDT and CDR2 YNNKEL (reference sequence). Trimming removed 4 bases from V and 8 bases from J, with 9 bases in between. As DNA, the CDR3 is TGTGCCAGCAGCCTTGCTAATAAGCCCCAGCATTTT. As protein: CASSLANKPQHF.

The chain employs TRBV18 and TRBJ2-4, with TRBD2 identical over 8 bases. Losses at the gene ends were 3 bases for V and 1 base for J; bases not matched to a gene: 5. CDR1 and CDR2 (germline): KGHSH, LQKENI. The CDR3 has 16 amino acids. CDR3 protein: CASSPPGREAKNIQYF. The CDR3 DNA reads as TGTGCCAGCTCACCGCCCGGGAGGGAGGCCAAAAACATTCAGTACTTC.

The rearrangement uses TRBV28 and TRBJ1-1; 9 bases fit TRBD1. The CDR3 is 18 residues long. Germline-derived CDR1 and CDR2 are MDHEN and SYDVKM. The V segment lost 3 bases and the J segment 3 bases; nucleotides outside the gene matches: 14. The CDR3 protein is CASSLGYRGRGVDTEAFF. CDR3 in DNA: TGTGCCAGCAGTTTGGGGTACAGGGGGCGAGGGGTGGACACTGAAGCTTTCTTT.

This clone was picked up one time. The chain joins TRBV5-1 to TRBJ2-7; 9 positions match TRBD1. The CDR3 consists of 17 residues. The J segment lost 3 bases and the V segment lost 0 bases, leaving 10 bases of the junction unmatched. Germline assignment: CDR1 SGHRS and CDR2 YFSETQ. CDR3 DNA: TGCGCCAGCAGCTTGGAAGGTTCGGACAGGGGCGGCTACGAGCAGTACTTC. It codes for CASSLEGSDRGGYEQYF.

The V and J genes are TRBV18 and TRBJ2-7, with D possibly being TRBD1 (5 bases). V lost 1 base, J lost 3 bases, and 10 bases lay in between. The CDR3 has 14 amino acids. Germline lookup yields CDR1 KGHSH and CDR2 LQKENI. The CDR3: CASSPLPGNYEQYF. The CDR3 region has the DNA TGTGCCAGCTCACCACTCCCAGGGAACTACGAGCAGTACTTC.

The CDR3 sequence: CASQTEDGSYEQYF. The CDR3 DNA reads TGTGCCAGCCAGACGGAGGACGGTTCCTACGAGCAGTACTTC. The V call is TRBV7-2, the J call TRBJ2-7; possible D gene TRBD2, 5 bases. The germline V and J ends were trimmed by 8 bases and 1 base, with 15 bases remaining between them. The CDR3 is 14 amino acids. Germline V gene data show CDR1 as SGHTA and CDR2 as FQGNSA.

The rearrangement uses TRBV27 and TRBJ1-1; 9 bases are a match to TRBD1. Germline V lookup: CDR1 MNHEY, CDR2 SMNVEV (reference sequence). The CDR3 loop spans 13 amino acids. V shed 3 bases and J 11 bases; nucleotides not matched to a gene: 7. The CDR3 here is CASSLEQGAGAFF. For the CDR3, the DNA is TGTGCCAGCAGTTTGGAACAGGGGGCGGGGGCTTTCTTT.

J is TRBJ2-1 and V is TRBV14, with unresolved D. Germline CDR1 and CDR2: SGHDN and FVKESK. V lost 2 bases, J lost 9 bases, and 14 bases lay in between. The length of the CDR3 is 14 residues. CDR3 DNA sequence: TGTGCCAGCAGCCAACCCGATCCCTATACTGAGCAGTTCTTC. This translates into CASSQPDPYTEQFF.

This chain uses TRBV7-2 with TRBJ2-7; no clear D. This CDR3 region has 14 residues. Trimming left V 2 bases short and J 0 bases short, with 8 bases between. The V gene's germline CDR1 is SGHTA and CDR2 FQGNSA. The CDR3 DNA is TGTGCCAGCAGCTTAAGACATCTCTCCTACGAGCAGTACTTC. Translating gives CASSLRHLSYEQYF. Complete variable domain (other parts from reference TRBV7-2 and TRBJ2-7): GAGVSQSPSNKVTEKGKDVELRCDPISGHTALYWYRQSLGQGLEFLIYFQGNSAPDKSGLPSDRFSAERTGGSVSTLTIQRTQQEDSAVYLCASSLRHLSYEQYFGPGTRLTVT.

This clone was counted a single time. The V gene is TRBV9, the J gene TRBJ2-7, with 8 bases fitting TRBD1. V was clipped by 0 bases and J by 7 bases; unmatched bases: 9. The CDR3 totals 15 residues. The germline CDR1 and CDR2 sequences are SGDLS and YYNGEE. The CDR3 sequence: CASSVVAGGLSEQYF. DNA for the CDR3: TGTGCCAGCAGCGTAGTGGCAGGGGGCTTAAGTGAGCAGTACTTC.

The CDR3 reads CASRSYGKLANYGYTF. The CDR3 nucleotides read TGTGCCAGCAGGTCATATGGGAAACTGGCTAACTATGGCTACACCTTC. V and J are TRBV28 and TRBJ1-2; D remains unclear. This CDR3 has 16 amino acids. Trimming took 6 bases from V and 0 from J, leaving 17 bases between them. CDR1 and CDR2 from the germline V gene are MDHEN and SYDVKM.

A few counts support this clone. The chain employs TRBV15 and TRBJ1-1, with 11 bases matching TRBD1. With 1 base clipped from V and 1 base from J, the junction kept 2 bases outside the gene matches. Germline V gene data show CDR1 as LNHNV and CDR2 as YYDKDF (reference sequence). There are 16 residues in the CDR3. In DNA form, the CDR3 reads TGTGCCACCAGCAGAGTGGACAGGGGGCCGAACACTGAAGCTTTCTTT. This encodes CATSRVDRGPNTEAFF.

The J gene is TRBJ2-3, the V gene TRBV5-1; 8 positions agree with TRBD2. In germline, CDR1 is SGHRS, CDR2 YFSETQ. The junction had 14 bases not matched to a gene; V was cut back by 0 bases and J by 5 bases. CDR3 length equals 18 residues. The CDR3 region is CASSLDSSGSKNRDTQYF. The CDR3 coding sequence is TGCGCCAGCAGCTTGGATTCAAGCGGGAGTAAAAACCGAGATACGCAGTATTTT.

The J gene is TRBJ1-1, the V gene TRBV11-2, with D maybe TRBD1 (6 bases). CDR3 length: 12 amino acids. Germline V gene lookup returns CDR1 SGHAT and CDR2 FQNNGV. V gave up 1 base and J gave up 8 bases, with 8 bases separating them. CDR3 loop: CASSLAQGEAFF. CDR3 coding DNA: TGTGCCAGCAGCTTAGCACAGGGAGAAGCTTTCTTT.

This rearrangement joins TRBV25-1 to TRBJ1-1; TRBD1 matches 8 bases. In germline, CDR1 is MGHDK, CDR2 SYGVNS. J gave up 6 bases and V 4 bases, and 13 bases lay outside the gene matches. The CDR3 is 16 amino acids. The CDR3 sequence: CASSGPGTGPMAEAFF. As DNA, the CDR3 is TGTGCCAGCAGTGGGCCAGGGACAGGTCCGATGGCTGAAGCTTTCTTT.

The chain has TRBV19 and TRBJ2-7; maybe TRBD2 (6 bases). Germline V gene data show CDR1 as LNHDA and CDR2 as SQIVND (reference sequence). The V end lost 8 bases, the J end lost 7 bases, and 15 bases lay between the germline ends. The CDR3 runs to 12 residues. CDR3 loop: CASALVGREQYF. CDR3 DNA: TGTGCCAGTGCCCTTGTTGGGAGGGAGCAGTACTTC.

This chain links TRBV6-2 or TRBV6-3 with TRBJ1-5, with D maybe TRBD1 (6 bases). CDR3 length: 19 amino acids. V was cut by 4 bases and J by 0 bases, with 22 bases left in between. The germline V gene has CDR1 MNHEY and CDR2 SVGEGT. The chain's CDR3 is CASSSIKAGTPYSNQPQHF. Written as DNA, the CDR3 is TGTGCCAGCAGTTCTATCAAAGCCGGGACACCGTATAGCAATCAGCCCCAGCATTTT.

V usage is TRBV2 and J usage is TRBJ1-3; D might be TRBD1 (5 bases). Germline lookup yields CDR1 SNHLY and CDR2 FYNNEI. This CDR3 has 13 amino acids. V was shortened by 4 bases and J by 11 bases, with 15 bases between the two germline ends. The CDR3 DNA follows: TGTGCCAGCAGTGTGACGGAGGGGACCCCCATATATTTT. It yields the protein CASSVTEGTPIYF.

The chain uses TRBV27 and TRBJ2-3, with TRBD2 matching 12 bases. CDR1 is MNHEY, CDR2 SMNVEV, per germline (reference sequence). With 5 bases clipped from V and 7 bases from J, the junction kept 10 bases outside the gene matches. The CDR3 contains 16 residues. The CDR3 DNA is TGTGCCAGCAGTAGAAGACTAGCGGGAGCTGTAAATACGCAGTATTTT. Its translation is CASSRRLAGAVNTQYF.